The rows below give T cell receptor beta chains drawn from one sample of a study of identical twins. TCRdb recomputed calls from the 5' RACE reads with MiXCR, one row per CDR3 protein. The top ten clones hold approximately 0.25% of a sample with 1.5 million to 2 million distinct CDR3 sequences, about 30% of them seen once. The source material was cord blood. These receptors were collected from a newborn girl in good health. Each CDR3 is given with its conserved first and last residue. A D gene is named only where the DNA matches it firmly. The size field is filled for only some rows; it gives once, few, many or a size class.

j_call: TRBJ2-5; clone_size: many; v_call: TRBV4-2; d_call: NA; cdr3_nt: TGTGCCAGCAGCCAAGTCGGTCGCGGGTTTAGAAGAGAGACCCAGTACTTC; cdr3_aa: CASSQVGRGFRRETQYF
j_call: TRBJ2-7; clone_size: few; v_call: TRBV19; d_call: NA; cdr3_nt: TGTGCCAGTAGTCCAGCAGGGTTGGGCAGAAACTCCTACGAGCAGTACTTC; cdr3_aa: CASSPAGLGRNSYEQYF
j_call: TRBJ2-1; clone_size: NA; v_call: TRBV18; d_call: TRBD1; cdr3_nt: TGTGCCAGCTCACCAATCGGGACAGGGGGGAATGAGCAGTTCTTC; cdr3_aa: CASSPIGTGGNEQFF
j_call: TRBJ2-3; clone_size: few; v_call: TRBV27; d_call: NA; cdr3_nt: TGTGCCAGCAGTTTACGGGAGTTGCCCACAGATACGCAGTATTTT; cdr3_aa: CASSLRELPTDTQYF
j_call: TRBJ1-2; clone_size: NA; v_call: TRBV27; d_call: NA; cdr3_nt: TGTGCCAGCAGCTCCTACAGTCTCAATGGCTACACCTTC; cdr3_aa: CASSSYSLNGYTF
j_call: TRBJ2-1; clone_size: NA; v_call: TRBV20-1; d_call: TRBD2; cdr3_nt: TGCAGTGCGGGAACTAGCGGGAGATTCAATGAGCAGTTCTTC; cdr3_aa: CSAGTSGRFNEQFF
j_call: TRBJ2-1; clone_size: NA; v_call: TRBV7-2; d_call: NA; cdr3_nt: TGTGCCAGCAGCTTAAGTCTCCCGCTGCGTAACAATGAGCAGTTCTTC; cdr3_aa: CASSLSLPLRNNEQFF
j_call: TRBJ2-1; clone_size: NA; v_call: TRBV20-1; d_call: NA; cdr3_nt: TGCAGTGCTAGTCGAGGCTCAGTGGGCAATGAGCAGTTCTTC; cdr3_aa: CSASRGSVGNEQFF
j_call: TRBJ2-1; clone_size: few; v_call: TRBV21-1; d_call: NA; cdr3_nt: TGTGCCAGCAGCAGACTAGAATGTTCCTACAATGAGCAGTTCTTC; cdr3_aa: CASSRLECSYNEQFF
j_call: TRBJ2-7; clone_size: many; v_call: TRBV6-5; d_call: TRBD1; cdr3_nt: TGTGCCAGCAGTTACTCGAGACAGGGCTACGAGCAGTACTTC; cdr3_aa: CASSYSRQGYEQYF
j_call: TRBJ2-7; clone_size: NA; v_call: TRBV2; d_call: TRBD1; cdr3_nt: TGTGCCAGCAGAGACCTGACAGGGTACGAGCAGTACTTC; cdr3_aa: CASRDLTGYEQYF
j_call: TRBJ2-7; clone_size: few; v_call: TRBV12-3/TRBV12-4; d_call: TRBD2; cdr3_nt: TGTGCCAGCAGTTTCCGCGGGAGGGGGTCCTACGAGCAGTACTTC; cdr3_aa: CASSFRGRGSYEQYF
j_call: TRBJ2-3; clone_size: NA; v_call: TRBV29-1; d_call: NA; cdr3_nt: TGCAGCGTTGCCCCCAGTGCAGATACGCAGTATTTT; cdr3_aa: CSVAPSADTQYF
j_call: TRBJ1-2; clone_size: NA; v_call: TRBV7-2; d_call: NA; cdr3_nt: TGTGCCAGCAGCTCAGCCTTGAGACGGAGTTATGGCTACACCTTC; cdr3_aa: CASSSALRRSYGYTF
j_call: TRBJ1-6; clone_size: NA; v_call: TRBV2; d_call: NA; cdr3_nt: TGTGCCAGCAGGGGGGCGATTAATTCACCCCTCCACTTT; cdr3_aa: CASRGAINSPLHF
j_call: TRBJ1-5; clone_size: NA; v_call: TRBV6-1; d_call: NA; cdr3_nt: TGTGCCAGCAGTGGAGGAGGGATCAATCAGCCCCAGCATTTT; cdr3_aa: CASSGGGINQPQHF
j_call: TRBJ1-5; clone_size: NA; v_call: TRBV6-1; d_call: NA; cdr3_nt: TGTGCCAGCAGTGAAGGGGCAACCAATCAGCCCCAGCATTTT; cdr3_aa: CASSEGATNQPQHF
j_call: TRBJ1-1; clone_size: few; v_call: TRBV15; d_call: NA; cdr3_nt: TGTGCCACCGGGGGGGAGGCGAACACTGAAGCTTTCTTT; cdr3_aa: CATGGEANTEAFF
j_call: TRBJ1-2; clone_size: few; v_call: TRBV27; d_call: NA; cdr3_nt: TGTGCCAGCAGTTTAATGCGGGGCAGCTATGGCTACACCTTC; cdr3_aa: CASSLMRGSYGYTF
j_call: TRBJ1-1; clone_size: many; v_call: TRBV27; d_call: NA; cdr3_nt: TGTGCCAGCAGTTTATCAGGGGGGAACACTGAAGCTTTCTTT; cdr3_aa: CASSLSGGNTEAFF
j_call: TRBJ2-1; clone_size: few; v_call: TRBV20-1; d_call: TRBD2; cdr3_nt: TGCAGTGCTAGCTCGGGGGGTGAGCAGTTCTTC; cdr3_aa: CSASSGGEQFF
j_call: TRBJ1-5; clone_size: few; v_call: TRBV20-1; d_call: NA; cdr3_nt: TGCAGTGCTAGGGTAGCTAATCAGCCCCAGCATTTT; cdr3_aa: CSARVANQPQHF
j_call: TRBJ1-2; clone_size: few; v_call: TRBV20-1; d_call: TRBD1; cdr3_nt: TGCAGTGCTACCTCAGACAGGGTGATGTATGGCTACACCTTC; cdr3_aa: CSATSDRVMYGYTF
j_call: TRBJ2-1; clone_size: NA; v_call: TRBV4-1; d_call: NA; cdr3_nt: TGCGCCAGCAGCCAAGAGGTCCAAAGGGGGACGCAGTTCTTC; cdr3_aa: CASSQEVQRGTQFF
j_call: TRBJ2-7; clone_size: many; v_call: TRBV6-5; d_call: TRBD1; cdr3_nt: TGTGCCAGCAGTCCGACGGACAGGGAGTTGTACGAGCAGTACTTC; cdr3_aa: CASSPTDRELYEQYF
j_call: TRBJ2-5; clone_size: few; v_call: TRBV12-5; d_call: NA; cdr3_nt: TGTGCTAGTGGTTTGTCCCCCAATGAGCAGTACTTC; cdr3_aa: CASGLSPNEQYF
j_call: TRBJ1-2; clone_size: few; v_call: TRBV12-3/TRBV12-4; d_call: NA; cdr3_nt: TGTGCCAGCAGTTCGAGAAGAGGGTCCGGCTACACCTTC; cdr3_aa: CASSSRRGSGYTF
j_call: TRBJ2-3; clone_size: many; v_call: TRBV20-1; d_call: TRBD2; cdr3_nt: TGCAGTGCTAGGCCCAGCGGGGGGCGCACAGATACGCAGTATTTT; cdr3_aa: CSARPSGGRTDTQYF
j_call: TRBJ2-3; clone_size: NA; v_call: TRBV5-1; d_call: TRBD2; cdr3_nt: TGCGCCAGCAGCTTCACTAGCGGGCTTATCACAGATACGCAGTATTTT; cdr3_aa: CASSFTSGLITDTQYF
j_call: TRBJ2-7; clone_size: NA; v_call: TRBV27; d_call: TRBD2; cdr3_nt: TGTGCCAGCAGCCGGGAGGGCCCCTACAATGAGCAGTACTTC; cdr3_aa: CASSREGPYNEQYF
j_call: TRBJ1-2; clone_size: NA; v_call: TRBV30; d_call: TRBD1; cdr3_nt: TGTGCCTGGAGAGGGGGCCCAAACTATGGCTACACCTTC; cdr3_aa: CAWRGGPNYGYTF
j_call: TRBJ2-7; clone_size: many; v_call: TRBV6-1; d_call: TRBD2; cdr3_nt: TGTGCCAGCAGGATAGCGGGGGGTCCCTACGAGCAGTACTTC; cdr3_aa: CASRIAGGPYEQYF
j_call: TRBJ1-2; clone_size: few; v_call: TRBV12-3/TRBV12-4; d_call: NA; cdr3_nt: TGTGCCAGCCGTAAAAGGGGGGGAGTGAACTATGGCTACACCTTC; cdr3_aa: CASRKRGGVNYGYTF
j_call: TRBJ2-7; clone_size: many; v_call: TRBV7-2; d_call: NA; cdr3_nt: TGTGCCAGCAGCTTAATCTACGAGCAGTACTTC; cdr3_aa: CASSLIYEQYF
j_call: TRBJ1-5; clone_size: NA; v_call: TRBV28; d_call: NA; cdr3_nt: TGTGCCAGCAGTTTTTTGGACAGCCGAACTAGCAATCAGCCCCAGCATTTT; cdr3_aa: CASSFLDSRTSNQPQHF
j_call: TRBJ1-2; clone_size: NA; v_call: TRBV7-2; d_call: TRBD1; cdr3_nt: TGTGCCAGCAGCTTAGCGCCGGGACAGGGAGATGGCTACACCTTC; cdr3_aa: CASSLAPGQGDGYTF
j_call: TRBJ2-1; clone_size: few; v_call: TRBV20-1; d_call: NA; cdr3_nt: TGCAGTGCCCCGGGACTGCACAATGAGCAGTTCTTC; cdr3_aa: CSAPGLHNEQFF
j_call: TRBJ2-5; clone_size: NA; v_call: TRBV5-1; d_call: NA; cdr3_nt: TGCGCCAGCAGCTTGAATACAGGGCGGGAGACCCAGTACTTC; cdr3_aa: CASSLNTGRETQYF
j_call: TRBJ2-5; clone_size: NA; v_call: TRBV9; d_call: TRBD2; cdr3_nt: TGTGCCAGCAGCCCGGCCCGGACTAGCGGGAGAACCCCATGGGAGACCCAGTACTTC; cdr3_aa: CASSPARTSGRTPWETQYF
j_call: TRBJ2-1; clone_size: NA; v_call: TRBV20-1; d_call: TRBD2; cdr3_nt: TGCAGTGCTAGTCCCCTTTTAGCGGGGGGCTCCTACAATGAGCAGTTCTTC; cdr3_aa: CSASPLLAGGSYNEQFF